This entry lists 16 T cell receptor beta chains sequenced from one sample in a study of CD8 T cells in ankylosing spondylitis. Using its own MiXCR run on the 5' RACE reads, TCRdb lists one record per CDR3 protein. The table shows around 91,000 distinct CDR3 sequences, with roughly 8.8% occurring only once. Overall study findings and caveats: Ankylosing spondylitis blood seemed to carry a telltale TCR beta motif made of roughly eight highly homologous variants.

The antigens these receptors bind are not known. The specimen was blood, either unsorted or a sorted T cell fraction (not recorded which). The receptor set was obtained from a male donor with ankylosing spondylitis.

Many counts were recorded for this clonotype. The gene calls are TRBV12-3 or TRBV12-4 and TRBJ2-1; TRBD2 aligns across 8 bases. This CDR3 comprises 16 residues. V shed 2 bases and J 2 bases; nucleotides not matched to a gene: 5. This CDR3 is CASSLSGSKTYNEQFF. DNA for the CDR3: TGTGCCAGCAGTTTAAGCGGGAGTAAGACCTACAATGAGCAGTTCTTC.

In this sample, this clonotype turned up many times. The V call is TRBV29-1, the J call TRBJ2-3, with a weak D call TRBD1 (6 bases). The CDR3 contains 19 residues. Per the germline V gene, CDR1 is SQVTM and CDR2 is ANQGSEA. The V end was cut by 2 bases, the J end by 0 bases, with 24 bases between. The CDR3 loop is CSVERRSDGGTRSTDTQYF. Written as DNA, the CDR3 is TGCAGCGTTGAAAGACGGTCTGACGGTGGGACACGGAGCACAGATACGCAGTATTTT.

In this sample, this clonotype turned up many times. The chain uses TRBV29-1 and TRBJ2-1; 14 nucleotides match TRBD2. Trimming took 4 bases from V and 3 from J; bases not matched to a gene: 11. CDR3 size: 18 residues. Germline lookup yields CDR1 SQVTM and CDR2 ANQGSEA. CDR3 coding DNA: TGCAGCGTTGCCCCGGGACTAGCGGGAGAGGGAGTCTACAATGAGCAGTTCTTC. It yields the protein CSVAPGLAGEGVYNEQFF.

This clonotype was counted between two and nine times. This rearrangement joins TRBV12-3 or TRBV12-4 to TRBJ1-2; D may be TRBD1 (5 bases). V was clipped by 6 bases and J by 6 bases, with 14 bases between them. The CDR3 spans 13 residues. The CDR3 is CASSPQGADGYTF. The CDR3 nucleotides read TGTGCCAGCAGCCCCCAAGGGGCAGATGGCTACACCTTC.

This sequence joins TRBV3-1 and TRBJ2-7; no definite D call. Trimming removed 1 base at V and 0 bases at J, with 16 bases between. The CDR3 loop spans 17 amino acids. CDR1 is LGHDT, CDR2 YNNKEL, per germline (reference sequence). The CDR3 loop reads CASSQAGAYASSYEQYF. The CDR3, as DNA: TGTGCCAGCAGCCAAGCCGGAGCTTATGCGAGCTCCTACGAGCAGTACTTC.

The sample holds a few counts of this clonotype. The V and J genes are TRBV5-1 and TRBJ1-3, with D hard to call. The CDR3 is made up of 15 amino acids. V shed 0 bases and J shed 0 bases, with 7 bases lying between them. CDR1 SGHRS and CDR2 YFSETQ come from the germline V gene. The CDR3 DNA sequence: TGCGCCAGCAGCTTGGACGGCAACTCTGGAAACACCATATATTTT. As protein: CASSLDGNSGNTIYF.

The J gene is TRBJ1-1, the V gene TRBV19; a possible D gene is TRBD1 (6 bases). The CDR3 runs to 15 residues. V was trimmed by 7 bases and J by 5 bases, leaving 20 bases between them. Per the germline V gene, CDR1 is LNHDA and CDR2 is SQIVND (reference sequence). For the CDR3, the DNA is TGTGCCAGTACCGAAGTTGGGGGCCCTTGGACTGAAGCTTTCTTT. Translated: CASTEVGGPWTEAFF.

This clonotype occurred a few times. The genes are TRBV7-6 and TRBJ2-1; 7 bases line up with TRBD2. With 4 bases clipped from V and 4 bases from J, the junction kept 4 bases outside the gene matches. The germline V gene encodes CDR1 SGHVS and CDR2 FNYEAQ. The CDR3 has 14 residues. The CDR3 protein is CASSSSGYYNEQFF. The CDR3 coding sequence is TGTGCCAGCAGCTCTAGCGGTTATTACAATGAGCAGTTCTTC.

In its sample, this clonotype was seen many times. The V and J genes are TRBV6-2 or TRBV6-3 and TRBJ2-7, with TRBD2 as a possible D gene (5 bases). Trimming took 11 bases from V and 1 from J, leaving 18 bases between them. Germline CDR1 and CDR2: MNHEY and SVGEGT. There are 14 residues in the CDR3. CDR3 region: CAATRTFGSYEQYF. CDR3 coding DNA: TGTGCCGCAACCCGGACTTTTGGGTCCTACGAGCAGTACTTC.

As for this clonotype: This may stem from a read error, because a much larger clone lies one nucleotide away. The CDR3 does not end in the conserved phenylalanine or tryptophan, so this is likely a read error. The rearrangement joins TRBV29-1 to TRBJ1-2; D unclear. The V end was cut by 4 bases, the J end by 4 bases, with 10 bases between. The CDR3 is 12 residues long. CDR1 is SQVTM and CDR2 is ANQGSEA in the germline V gene. CDR3 nucleotide sequence: TGCAGCGTTGCTGTGGGCACCTATGGCTACACCTAC. Translated: CSVAVGTYGYTY.

This clonotype has only a few counts. V and J are TRBV6-5 and TRBJ2-1, with 7 nucleotides matching TRBD1. Germline CDR1 is MNHEY and CDR2 is SVGAGI. CDR3 size: 16 residues. The trim removed 2 bases at V and 7 bases at J, leaving 11 bases unmatched. CDR3: CASSYPDRVGRNEQFF. The CDR3 nucleotides are TGTGCCAGCAGTTACCCAGACAGGGTTGGTAGGAATGAGCAGTTCTTC.

This clonotype was recorded many times. The chain has TRBV20-1 and TRBJ1-2, with 12 bases identical to TRBD1. Germline trimming cut 7 bases from V and 6 bases from J; bases unmatched to any gene: 12. The CDR3 spans 15 residues. The germline V gene has CDR1 DFQATT and CDR2 SNEGSKA (reference sequence). The CDR3 region has the DNA TGCAGTGTTAGGGACAGGGGGCCCCCGGACGATGGCTACACCTTC. It encodes CSVRDRGPPDDGYTF.

There are a few counts of this clonotype. V gene TRBV6-2 or TRBV6-3 combines with J gene TRBJ2-7, with TRBD2 matching over 11 bases. Trimming at V came to 4 bases and at J to 3 bases, leaving 2 bases not matched to a gene. This CDR3 region has 14 residues. Germline V CDR1 and CDR2: MNHEY, SVGEGT. CDR3 amino acids: CASSSGLAVYEQYV. The CDR3, as DNA: TGTGCCAGCAGTTCGGGACTAGCGGTCTACGAGCAGTACGTC.

The rearrangement links TRBV27 to TRBJ1-2; D perhaps matches TRBD1 (5 bases). The V gene lost 4 bases and the J gene lost 6 bases, with 15 bases spanning the gap. This CDR3 comprises 14 residues. Germline CDR1 is MNHEY and CDR2 is SMNVEV (reference sequence). The CDR3 sequence: CASSSNRIGHGYTF. The CDR3 DNA reads as TGTGCCAGCAGTTCAAACAGGATCGGACATGGCTACACCTTC.

This clonotype was detected only a few times. V usage is TRBV19 and J usage is TRBJ2-5; 7 nucleotides align to TRBD1. The ends lost 9 bases at V and 4 bases at J; junction bases unmatched: 5. Germline CDR1 is LNHDA and CDR2 is SQIVND (reference sequence). CDR3 length: 12 amino acids. The CDR3 DNA reads TGTGCCAGCCGGGACAGCCGAGAGACCCAGTACTTC. As protein: CASRDSRETQYF.

The V and J genes are TRBV4-1 and TRBJ2-1, with D perhaps TRBD1 (6 bases). Germline lookup yields CDR1 MGHRA and CDR2 YSYEKL. The CDR3 consists of 14 residues. Trimming left V 4 bases short and J 9 bases short, with 16 bases between. CDR3 DNA sequence: TGCGCCAGCAGCCTAAAACAGGGCGTTGGTGAGCAGTTCTTC. This encodes CASSLKQGVGEQFF.